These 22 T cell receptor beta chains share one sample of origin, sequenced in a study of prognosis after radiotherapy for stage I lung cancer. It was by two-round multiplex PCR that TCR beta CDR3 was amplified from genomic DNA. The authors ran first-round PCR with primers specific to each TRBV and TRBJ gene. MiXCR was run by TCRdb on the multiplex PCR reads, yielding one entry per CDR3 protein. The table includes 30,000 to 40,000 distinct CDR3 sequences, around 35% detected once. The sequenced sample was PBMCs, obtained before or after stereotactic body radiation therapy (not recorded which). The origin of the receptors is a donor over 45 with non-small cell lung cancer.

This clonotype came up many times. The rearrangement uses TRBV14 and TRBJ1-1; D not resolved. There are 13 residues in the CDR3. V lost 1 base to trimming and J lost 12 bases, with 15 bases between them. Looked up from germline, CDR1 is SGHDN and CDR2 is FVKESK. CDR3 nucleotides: TGTGCCAGCAGCCAAGCTTCAGAGACATCTCCTTTCTTT. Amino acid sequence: CASSQASETSPFF.

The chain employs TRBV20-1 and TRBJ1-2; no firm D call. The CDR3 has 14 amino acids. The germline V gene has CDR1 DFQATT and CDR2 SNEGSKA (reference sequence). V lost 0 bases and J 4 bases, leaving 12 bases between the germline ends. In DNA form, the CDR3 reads TGCAGTGCTAGAGATCCCATCCAGAGCTATGGCTACACCTTC. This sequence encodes CSARDPIQSYGYTF.

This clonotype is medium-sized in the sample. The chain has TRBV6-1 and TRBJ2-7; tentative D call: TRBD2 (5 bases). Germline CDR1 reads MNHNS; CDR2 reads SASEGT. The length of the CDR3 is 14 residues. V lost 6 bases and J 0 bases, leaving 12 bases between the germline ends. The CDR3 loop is CASREHTSSYEQYF. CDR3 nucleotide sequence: TGTGCCAGCAGGGAGCACACTAGCTCCTACGAGCAGTACTTC.

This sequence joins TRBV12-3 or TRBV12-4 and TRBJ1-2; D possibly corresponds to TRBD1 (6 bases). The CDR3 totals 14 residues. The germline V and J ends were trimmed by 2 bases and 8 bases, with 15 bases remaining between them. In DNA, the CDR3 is TGTGCCAGCAGTTTACTTTCGGGGGCGGGCGGCTACACCTTC. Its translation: CASSLLSGAGGYTF.

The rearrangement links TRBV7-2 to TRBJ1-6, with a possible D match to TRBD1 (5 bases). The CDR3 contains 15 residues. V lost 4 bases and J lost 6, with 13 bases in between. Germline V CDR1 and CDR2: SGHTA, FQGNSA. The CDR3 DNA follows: TGTGCCAGCAGCTCATGGCAGGGCCCTAATTCACCCCTCCACTTT. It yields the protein CASSSWQGPNSPLHF.

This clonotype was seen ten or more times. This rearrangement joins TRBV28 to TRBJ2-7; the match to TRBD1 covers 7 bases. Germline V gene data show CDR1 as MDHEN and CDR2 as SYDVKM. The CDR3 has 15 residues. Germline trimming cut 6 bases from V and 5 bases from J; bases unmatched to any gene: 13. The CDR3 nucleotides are TGTGCCAGCAGCACTACCGGGACAGCAGTCCACGAGCAGTACTTC. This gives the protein CASSTTGTAVHEQYF. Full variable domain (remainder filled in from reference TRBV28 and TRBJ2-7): DVKVTQSSRYLVKRTGEKVFLECVQDMDHENMFWYRQDPGLGLRLIYFSYDVKMKEKGDIPEGYSVSREKKERFSLILESASTNQTSMYLCASSTTGTAVHEQYFGPGTRLTVT.

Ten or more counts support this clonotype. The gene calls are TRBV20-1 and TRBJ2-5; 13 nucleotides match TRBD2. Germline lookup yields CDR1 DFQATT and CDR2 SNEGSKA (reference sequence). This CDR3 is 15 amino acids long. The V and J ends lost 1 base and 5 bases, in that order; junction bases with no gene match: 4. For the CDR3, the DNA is TGCAGTGCTAGAGTGGCGACTAGCGGGAGGGAGACCCAGTACTTC. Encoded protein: CSARVATSGRETQYF.

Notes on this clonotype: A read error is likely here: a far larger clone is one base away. The CDR3 DNA is TGTGCCAGCAGTTTGGTACTAGCAGTATACGAGCAGTACTTC. Residues: CASSLVLAVYEQYF. The rearrangement uses TRBV6-8 and TRBJ2-7; tentative D call: TRBD2 (6 bases). Germline values: CDR1 MNHGY, CDR2 SAAAGT. There are 14 residues in the CDR3. V shed 4 bases and J shed 4 bases, with 14 bases lying between them.

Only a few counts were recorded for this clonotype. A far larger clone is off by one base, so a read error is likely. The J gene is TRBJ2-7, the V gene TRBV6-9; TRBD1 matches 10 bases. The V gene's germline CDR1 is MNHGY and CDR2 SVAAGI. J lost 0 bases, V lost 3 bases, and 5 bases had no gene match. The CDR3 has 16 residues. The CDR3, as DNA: TGTGCCAGCAGTTACCCGGGACAGGGGACCTCCTACGAGCAGTACTTC. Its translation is CASSYPGQGTSYEQYF.

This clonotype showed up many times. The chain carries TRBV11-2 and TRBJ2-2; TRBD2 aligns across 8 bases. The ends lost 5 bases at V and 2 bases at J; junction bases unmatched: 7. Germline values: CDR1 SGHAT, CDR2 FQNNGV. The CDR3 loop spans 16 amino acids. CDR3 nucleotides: TGTGCCAGCAGCCTAGGACTAGCAGTAAACACCGGGGAGCTGTTTTTT. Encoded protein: CASSLGLAVNTGELFF.

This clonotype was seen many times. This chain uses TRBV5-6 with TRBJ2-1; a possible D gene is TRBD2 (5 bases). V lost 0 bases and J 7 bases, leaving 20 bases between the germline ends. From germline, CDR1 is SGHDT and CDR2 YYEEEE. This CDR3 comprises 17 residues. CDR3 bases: TGTGCCAGCAGCTTGGTTCCTCGGGGTTTGGGGTTGAATGAGCAGTTCTTC. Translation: CASSLVPRGLGLNEQFF.

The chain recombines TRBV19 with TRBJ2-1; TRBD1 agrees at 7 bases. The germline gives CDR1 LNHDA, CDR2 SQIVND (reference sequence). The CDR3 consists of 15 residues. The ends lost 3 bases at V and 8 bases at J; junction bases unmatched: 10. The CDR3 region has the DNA TGTGCCAGTAGTATGACAGGGCCCCGGGCATATGAGCAGTTCTTC. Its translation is CASSMTGPRAYEQFF. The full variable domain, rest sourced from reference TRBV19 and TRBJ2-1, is DGGITQSPKYLFRKEGQNVTLSCEQNLNHDAMYWYRQDPGQGLRLIYYSQIVNDFQKGDIAEGYSVSREKKESFPLTVTSAQKNPTAFYLCASSMTGPRAYEQFFGPGTRLTVL.

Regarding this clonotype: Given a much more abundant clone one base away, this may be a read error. This CDR3 reads CASPPPGADTQYF. As DNA, the CDR3 is TGTGCCAGCCCACCCCCCGGAGCCGATACGCAGTATTTT. This sequence joins TRBV18 and TRBJ2-3; D is uncertain. The CDR3 sequence is 13 residues long. Germline lookup yields CDR1 KGHSH and CDR2 LQKENI. The variable domain in full, completed from reference TRBV18 and TRBJ2-3, reads NAGVMQNPRHLVRRRGQEARLRCSPMKGHSHVYWYRQLPEEGLKFMVYLQKENIIDESGMPKERFSAEFPKEGPSILRIQQVVRGDSAAYFCASPPPGADTQYFGPGTRLTVL.

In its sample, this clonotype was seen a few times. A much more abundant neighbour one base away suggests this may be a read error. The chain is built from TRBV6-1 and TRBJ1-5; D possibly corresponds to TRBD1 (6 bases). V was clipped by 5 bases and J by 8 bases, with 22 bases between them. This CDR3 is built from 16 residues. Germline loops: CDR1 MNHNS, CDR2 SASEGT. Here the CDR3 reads CASSPHLDRPNKPQHF. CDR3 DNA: TGTGCCAGCAGTCCTCATCTCGACAGGCCAAATAAGCCCCAGCATTTT.

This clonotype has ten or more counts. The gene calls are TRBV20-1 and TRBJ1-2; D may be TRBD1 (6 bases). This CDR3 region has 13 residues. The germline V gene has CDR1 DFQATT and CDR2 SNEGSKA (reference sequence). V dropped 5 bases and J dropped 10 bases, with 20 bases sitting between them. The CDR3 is CSAGGTFPTDYTF. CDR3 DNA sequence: TGCAGTGCTGGAGGGACATTTCCCACTGACTACACCTTC.

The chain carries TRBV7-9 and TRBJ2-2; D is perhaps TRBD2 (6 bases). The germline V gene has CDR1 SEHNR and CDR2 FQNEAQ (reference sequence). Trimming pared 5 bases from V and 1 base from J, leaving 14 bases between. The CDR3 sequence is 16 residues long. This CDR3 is CASSLRVGLNTGELFF. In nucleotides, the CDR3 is TGTGCCAGCAGCCTAAGAGTGGGACTGAACACCGGGGAGCTGTTTTTT.

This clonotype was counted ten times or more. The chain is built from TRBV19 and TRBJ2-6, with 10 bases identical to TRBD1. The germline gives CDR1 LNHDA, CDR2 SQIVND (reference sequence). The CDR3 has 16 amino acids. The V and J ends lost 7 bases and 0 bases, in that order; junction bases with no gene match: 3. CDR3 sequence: CASTTGGASGANVLTF. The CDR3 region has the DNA TGTGCCAGTACGACAGGGGGCGCCTCTGGGGCCAACGTCCTGACTTTC. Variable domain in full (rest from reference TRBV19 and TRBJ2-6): DGGITQSPKYLFRKEGQNVTLSCEQNLNHDAMYWYRQDPGQGLRLIYYSQIVNDFQKGDIAEGYSVSREKKESFPLTVTSAQKNPTAFYLCASTTGGASGANVLTFGAGSRLTVL.

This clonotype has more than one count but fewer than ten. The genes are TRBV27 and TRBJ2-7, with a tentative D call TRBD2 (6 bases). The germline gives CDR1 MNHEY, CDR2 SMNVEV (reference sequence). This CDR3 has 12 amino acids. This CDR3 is CASANYGGEQYF. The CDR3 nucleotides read TGTGCTAGCGCGAACTACGGGGGCGAGCAGTACTTC.

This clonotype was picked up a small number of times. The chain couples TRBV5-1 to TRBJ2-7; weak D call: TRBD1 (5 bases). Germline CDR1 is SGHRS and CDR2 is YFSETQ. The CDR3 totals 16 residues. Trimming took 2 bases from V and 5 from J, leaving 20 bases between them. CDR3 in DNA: TGCGCCAGCAGCTTTCTCGTGCCGACAGTGATCGACGAGCAGTACTTC. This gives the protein CASSFLVPTVIDEQYF.

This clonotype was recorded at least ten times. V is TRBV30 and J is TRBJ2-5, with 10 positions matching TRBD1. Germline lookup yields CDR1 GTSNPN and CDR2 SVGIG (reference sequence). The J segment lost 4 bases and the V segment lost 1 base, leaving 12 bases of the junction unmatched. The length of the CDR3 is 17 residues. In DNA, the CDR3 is TGTGCCTGGAGTGACCTGACAGGGGGCGCGTTAGGAGAGACCCAGTACTTC. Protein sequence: CAWSDLTGGALGETQYF.

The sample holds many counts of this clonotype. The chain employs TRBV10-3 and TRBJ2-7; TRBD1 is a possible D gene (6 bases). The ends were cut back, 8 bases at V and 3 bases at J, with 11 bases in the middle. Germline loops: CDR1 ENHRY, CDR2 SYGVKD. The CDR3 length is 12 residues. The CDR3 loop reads CAISRDNYEQYF. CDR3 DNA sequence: TGTGCCATCTCCCGGGACAACTACGAGCAGTACTTC.

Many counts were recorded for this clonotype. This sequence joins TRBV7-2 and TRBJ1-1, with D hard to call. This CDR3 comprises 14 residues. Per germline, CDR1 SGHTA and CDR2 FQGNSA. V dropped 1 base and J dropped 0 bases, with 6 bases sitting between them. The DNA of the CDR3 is TGTGCCAGCAGCTTAGGCCCCATGAACACTGAAGCTTTCTTT. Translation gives CASSLGPMNTEAFF.